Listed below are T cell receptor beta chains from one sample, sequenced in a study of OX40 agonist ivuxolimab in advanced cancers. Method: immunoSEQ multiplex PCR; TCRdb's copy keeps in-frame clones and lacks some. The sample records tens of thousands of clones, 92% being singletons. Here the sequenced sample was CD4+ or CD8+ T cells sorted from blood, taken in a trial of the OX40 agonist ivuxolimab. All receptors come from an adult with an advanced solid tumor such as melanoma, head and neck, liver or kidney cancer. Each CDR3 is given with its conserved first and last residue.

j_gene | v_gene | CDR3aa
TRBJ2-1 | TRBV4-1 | CASSQGGPGTGPLRSYNEQFF
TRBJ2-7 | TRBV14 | CASSQEREQYF
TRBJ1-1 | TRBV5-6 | CASSLGDRGRNTEAFF
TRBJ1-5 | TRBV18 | CASSPRQGGGDQPQHF
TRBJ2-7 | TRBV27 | CASGSPGQRRNEQYF
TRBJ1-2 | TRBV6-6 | CATSRDLSYGYTF
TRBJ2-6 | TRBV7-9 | CASSLAQTSGANVLTF
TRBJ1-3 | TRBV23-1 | CASSQPATGNTIYF
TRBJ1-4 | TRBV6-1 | CASSESGTENEKLFF
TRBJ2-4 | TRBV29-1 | CSAGQGENIQYF
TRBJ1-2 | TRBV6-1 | CASSEAGGRGGYGYTF
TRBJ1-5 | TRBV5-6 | CASSLSYPGRGGRNQPQHF
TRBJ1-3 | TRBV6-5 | CASSYTAGLGNTIYF
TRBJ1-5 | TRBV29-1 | CSVAETGGNQPQHF
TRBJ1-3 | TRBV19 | CASNRWGSGNTIYF
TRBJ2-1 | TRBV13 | CASSGVTSGSVTYNEQFF
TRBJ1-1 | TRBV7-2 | CASSVDRNTEAFF
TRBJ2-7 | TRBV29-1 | CSVNPASGRGGEQYF
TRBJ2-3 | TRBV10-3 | CAISERTSTDTQYF
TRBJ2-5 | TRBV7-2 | CASSQRDLETQYF
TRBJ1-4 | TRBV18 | CASSPRTGTNEKLFF
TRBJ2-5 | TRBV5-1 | CASSLASGTQETQYF
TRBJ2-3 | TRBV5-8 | CASSISGVGTDTQYF
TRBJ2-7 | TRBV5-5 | CASSLARAGVLREQYF
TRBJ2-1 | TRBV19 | CASSSEGLAGGYYNEQFF
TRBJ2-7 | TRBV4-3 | CASSQASGSGYEQYF
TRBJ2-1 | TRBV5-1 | CASSLGVASEEQFF
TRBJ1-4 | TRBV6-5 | CASSYSGTGNEKLFF
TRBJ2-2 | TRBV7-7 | CASSIGTANTGELFF
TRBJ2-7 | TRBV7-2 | CASSLARRVGLADSYEQYF
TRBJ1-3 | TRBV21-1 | CASSKGIKGSGNTIYF
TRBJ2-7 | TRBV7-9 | CASSSGVLYEQYF
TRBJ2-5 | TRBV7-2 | CASSFQVNQETQYF
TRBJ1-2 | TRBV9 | CASRASGRGYGYTF
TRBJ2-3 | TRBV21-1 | CASSKDRDRGIFGTDTQYF